This T cell receptor (beta chain) was retrieved from a study of blood T cell repertoires in COVID-19. Study-wide background: Whether acute or convalescent, the COVID-19 samples came from the United States, Italy and Spain. T cells, B-cell-depleted T cells, or PBMCs provided the cDNA or gDNA that served as material.

The CDR3 contains 15 residues. J lost 0 bases, V lost 5 bases, and 5 bases had no gene match. Germline V gene data show CDR1 as SNHLY and CDR2 as FYNNEI. Assay used: immunoSEQ multiplex PCR; TCRdb lists only in-frame clones, some missing. Of about 200,000 clones listed, 65% to 90% are singletons. This receptor was taken from a human donor in a cohort sampled during active COVID-19. What was sequenced was peripheral blood. The chain recombines TRBV2 with TRBJ1-2; TRBD1 agrees at 8 bases. The CDR3 DNA reads as TGTGCCAGCAGTTTCGACAGGGGCGCTAACTATGGCTACACCTTC. Its protein product is CASSFDRGANYGYTF.